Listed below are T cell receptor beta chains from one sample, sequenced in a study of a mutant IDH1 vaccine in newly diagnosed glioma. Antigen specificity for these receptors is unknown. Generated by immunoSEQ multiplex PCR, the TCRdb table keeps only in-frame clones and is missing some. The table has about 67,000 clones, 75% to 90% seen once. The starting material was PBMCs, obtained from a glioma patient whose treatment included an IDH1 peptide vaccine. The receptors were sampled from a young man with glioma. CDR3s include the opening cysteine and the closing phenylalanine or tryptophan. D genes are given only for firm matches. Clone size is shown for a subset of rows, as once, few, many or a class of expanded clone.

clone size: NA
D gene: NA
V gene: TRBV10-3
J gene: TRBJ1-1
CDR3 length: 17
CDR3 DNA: TGTGCCATCAGTGATCGGCGGGGGAATGGGGCGAACACTGAAGCTTTCTTT
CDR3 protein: CAISDRRGNGANTEAFF

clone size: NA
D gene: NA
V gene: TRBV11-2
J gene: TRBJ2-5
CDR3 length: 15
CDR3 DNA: TGTGCCAGCAGCTTATTCCCACGAACGGAAGAGACCCAGTACTTC
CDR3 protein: CASSLFPRTEETQYF

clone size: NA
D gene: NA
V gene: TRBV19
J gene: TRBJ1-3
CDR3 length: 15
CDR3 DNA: TGTGCCAGTAGTAACCGACCGCGCTCTGGAAACACCATATATTTT
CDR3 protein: CASSNRPRSGNTIYF

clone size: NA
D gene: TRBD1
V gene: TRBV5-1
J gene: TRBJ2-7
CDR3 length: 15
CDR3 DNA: TGCGCCAGCCGAAGTCCGGGACAGGGGCCCTACGAGCAGTACTTC
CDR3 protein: CASRSPGQGPYEQYF

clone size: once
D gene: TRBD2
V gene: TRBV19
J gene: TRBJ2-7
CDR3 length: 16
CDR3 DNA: TGTGCCAGTAGTTCCGTGGGTCGCGGGAGAAGCTACGAGCAGTACTTC
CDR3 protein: CASSSVGRGRSYEQYF

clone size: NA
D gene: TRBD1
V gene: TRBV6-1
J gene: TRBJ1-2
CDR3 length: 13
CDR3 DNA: TGTGCCAGCAGGGGACAGGGGGCGCGGGGCTACACCTTC
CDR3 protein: CASRGQGARGYTF

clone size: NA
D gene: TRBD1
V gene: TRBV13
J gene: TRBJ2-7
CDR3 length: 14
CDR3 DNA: TGTGCCAGCAGCGGACGGGACAGGACCTACGAGCAGTACTTC
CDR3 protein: CASSGRDRTYEQYF

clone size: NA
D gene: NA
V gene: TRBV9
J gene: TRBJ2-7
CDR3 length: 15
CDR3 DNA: TGTGCCAGCAGTGCTGGCCGGGGGAGTATCTACGAGCAGTACTTC
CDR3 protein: CASSAGRGSIYEQYF

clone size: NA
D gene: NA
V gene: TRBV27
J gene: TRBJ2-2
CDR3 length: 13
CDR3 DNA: TGTGCCAGCAGTTCCGTGAACACCGGGGAGCTGTTTTTT
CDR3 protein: CASSSVNTGELFF

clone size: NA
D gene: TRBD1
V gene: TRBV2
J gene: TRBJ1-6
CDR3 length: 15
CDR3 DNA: TGTGCCAGCAGTGTAAGGGGACAGAGTAATTCACCCCTCCACTTT
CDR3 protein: CASSVRGQSNSPLHF